These 21 T cell receptor beta chains came from one sample sequenced in a study of CXCR3-negative and CXCR3-positive naive CD8 T cells. UMI-tagged TRB cDNA libraries were built via 5' RACE. TCRdb reprocessed the 5' RACE reads and stores each CDR3 protein as one record, lacking DNA. This sample's clone table lists 43,000 or so distinct CDR3 sequences. Sequencing input: naive CXCR3- CD8+ T cells from blood. Subset noted: CD45RO-CCR7+CD27+CD95- naive CD8+ T cells lacking CXCR3 (TNR3-). The receptor set was obtained from a human donor in good health. Some clones in this sample may be carry-over from other donors' samples.

The J gene is TRBJ2-7, the V gene TRBV28; TCRdb's D call of TRBD2 is untestable without DNA. CDR3 length: 12 residues. The germline V gene has CDR1 MDHEN and CDR2 SYDVKM. This CDR3 reads CASSDGGYEQYF.

The chain uses TRBV29-1 and TRBJ2-5; TCRdb's D gene call, TRBD1, goes unchecked for lack of DNA. The CDR3 extends over 15 amino acids. In germline, CDR1 is SQVTM, CDR2 ANQGSEA. The CDR3 sequence: CSGTPAGQTKETQYF.

The CDR3 sequence: CSAWAGSYEQYF. The V gene is TRBV29-1, the J gene TRBJ2-7; TCRdb's D call of TRBD2 is untestable without DNA. This CDR3 comprises 12 residues. CDR1 is SQVTM, CDR2 ANQGSEA, per germline.

The chain couples TRBV20-1 to TRBJ2-7. This CDR3 has 12 amino acids. Germline CDR1 and CDR2: DFQATT and SNEGSKA (reference sequence). This CDR3 is CSARDPTNEQYF.

J is TRBJ2-3 and V is TRBV7-9. The CDR3 runs to 12 residues. CDR1 SEHNR and CDR2 FQNEAQ come from the germline V gene (reference sequence). The CDR3 here is CASSSVPDTQYF.

The chain uses TRBV19 and TRBJ1-1; TCRdb's assignment of TRBD1 cannot be checked, as there is no DNA. This CDR3 contains 17 residues. CDR1 is LNHDA and CDR2 is SQIVND in the germline V gene (reference sequence). CDR3 residues: CASSRGGLRTLNTEAFF. Variable domain in full (rest from reference TRBV19 and TRBJ1-1): DGGITQSPKYLFRKEGQNVTLSCEQNLNHDAMYWYRQDPGQGLRLIYYSQIVNDFQKGDIAEGYSVSREKKESFPLTVTSAQKNPTAFYLCASSRGGLRTLNTEAFFGQGTRLTVV.

CDR3 amino acids: CTSSFGGGSYEQYF. V usage is TRBV7-2 and J usage is TRBJ2-7. The CDR3 totals 14 residues. The V gene's germline CDR1 is SGHTA and CDR2 FQGNSA.

V and J are TRBV5-6 and TRBJ2-7. The CDR3 totals 13 residues. The V gene's germline CDR1 is SGHDT and CDR2 YYEEEE. The CDR3 here is CASSSDWAYEQYF.

The chain joins TRBV2 to TRBJ1-1; TCRdb's D call of TRBD1 is untestable without DNA. The CDR3 extends over 16 amino acids. Per the germline V gene, CDR1 is SNHLY and CDR2 is FYNNEI. This CDR3 is CASSEYQGTMNTEALF.

The chain employs TRBV21-1 and TRBJ2-3; TCRdb designates TRBD1, a call that cannot be tested without DNA. TRBV21-1 represents a pseudogene. The CDR3 loop spans 13 amino acids. CDR3 loop: CASIGTGTDTQYF.

The V gene is TRBV20-1, the J gene TRBJ2-7; TCRdb names TRBD2, which stays unverified in the absence of DNA. The CDR3 contains 19 residues. CDR1 and CDR2 (germline): DFQATT, SNEGSKA (reference sequence). Here the CDR3 reads CSARDLFRTSGGSSYEQYF.

CDR3 sequence reads: CSVEESSGQCLF. The J gene is TRBJ1-1, the V gene TRBV29-1; checking the TCRdb D call of TRBD1 is not possible without DNA. Germline V lookup: CDR1 SQVTM, CDR2 ANQGSEA. This CDR3 has 12 residues.

The CDR3 sequence is CASSFSYQETQYF. The V and J genes are TRBV28 and TRBJ2-5. The CDR3 is 13 amino acids. Germline CDR1 is MDHEN and CDR2 is SYDVKM.

This clonotype is called medium-sized based on its frequency. The V and J genes are TRBV7-9 and TRBJ2-7; lacking DNA, the TRBD2 call made by TCRdb goes unchecked. The CDR3 covers 18 residues. Germline CDR1 SEHNR, CDR2 FQNEAQ (reference sequence). Here the CDR3 reads CASSSLAGEASGSYEQYF.

J is TRBJ2-1 and V is TRBV29-1; absent DNA, TCRdb's TRBD2 call cannot be checked. The CDR3 is 14 residues long. Per the germline V gene, CDR1 is SQVTM and CDR2 is ANQGSEA. The CDR3 sequence: CSGRPGPEYNEQFF.

The rearrangement links TRBV29-1 to TRBJ1-2. The germline V gene encodes CDR1 SQVTM and CDR2 ANQGSEA. The CDR3 consists of 14 residues. The CDR3 sequence is CSVDKGQENYGYTF.

This chain joins TRBV14 and TRBJ2-4; TCRdb's D call, TRBD1, is unchecked because there is no DNA. The CDR3 has 13 residues. Germline V gives CDR1 SGHDN, CDR2 FVKESK. The CDR3 reads CASSQQTYGPQYF.

The V gene is TRBV6-1, the J gene TRBJ2-7; absent DNA, TCRdb's TRBD1 call cannot be checked. CDR1 MNHNS and CDR2 SASEGT come from the germline V gene. This CDR3 comprises 14 residues. The CDR3 is CASSFSEGAYEQYF.

This sequence joins TRBV27 and TRBJ2-5; absent DNA, TCRdb's TRBD1 call cannot be checked. Germline V gives CDR1 MNHEY, CDR2 SMNVEV (reference sequence). This CDR3 comprises 15 residues. CDR3 protein: CASSWMDRGRETQYF.

The rearrangement links TRBV28 to TRBJ2-3. The germline CDR1 and CDR2 sequences are MDHEN and SYDVKM. The CDR3 contains 13 residues. The CDR3 is CASSLVESDTQYF. Looking up the rest from reference TRBV28 and TRBJ2-3 gives the full variable domain: DVKVTQSSRYLVKRTGEKVFLECVQDMDHENMFWYRQDPGLGLRLIYFSYDVKMKEKGDIPEGYSVSREKKERFSLILESASTNQTSMYLCASSLVESDTQYFGPGTRLTVL.

The chain joins TRBV4-2 to TRBJ1-6; TCRdb lists TRBD1, though no DNA is available to test this call. The CDR3 spans 14 residues. Germline V CDR1 and CDR2: LGHNA, YNFKEQ. CDR3 residues: CASSIQGGNSPLHF.